This record looks at one T cell receptor beta chain sequence and its context. This sample was included in a study of cytomegalovirus exposure and HLA in healthy donors. Overall study: Genetic ancestry analysis placed about 84% of the roughly 400 donors that were genotyped in the Caucasian-associated cluster.

Trimming removed 2 bases from V and 5 bases from J, with 9 bases in between. The CDR3 totals 14 residues. Germline CDR1 is LNHDA and CDR2 is SQIVND (reference sequence). PCR primers comprised 60 Vbeta and 13 Jbeta primers. Sequencing was performed with immunoSEQ multiplex PCR; in TCRdb, only in-frame clones are kept and a portion is missing. The repertoire holds fewer than 200,000 clones, almost 85% seen once, with 0.5% in the top ten. The chain has TRBV19 and TRBJ1-4; TRBD1 might be the D (6 bases). The sequence derives from a woman in her fifties or sixties in good health and CMV-seronegative. The specimen sequenced was PBMCs. The CDR3 here is CASSIRQGNEKLFF. The CDR3 region has the DNA TGTGCCAGTAGTATAAGGCAGGGGAATGAAAAACTGTTTTTT.